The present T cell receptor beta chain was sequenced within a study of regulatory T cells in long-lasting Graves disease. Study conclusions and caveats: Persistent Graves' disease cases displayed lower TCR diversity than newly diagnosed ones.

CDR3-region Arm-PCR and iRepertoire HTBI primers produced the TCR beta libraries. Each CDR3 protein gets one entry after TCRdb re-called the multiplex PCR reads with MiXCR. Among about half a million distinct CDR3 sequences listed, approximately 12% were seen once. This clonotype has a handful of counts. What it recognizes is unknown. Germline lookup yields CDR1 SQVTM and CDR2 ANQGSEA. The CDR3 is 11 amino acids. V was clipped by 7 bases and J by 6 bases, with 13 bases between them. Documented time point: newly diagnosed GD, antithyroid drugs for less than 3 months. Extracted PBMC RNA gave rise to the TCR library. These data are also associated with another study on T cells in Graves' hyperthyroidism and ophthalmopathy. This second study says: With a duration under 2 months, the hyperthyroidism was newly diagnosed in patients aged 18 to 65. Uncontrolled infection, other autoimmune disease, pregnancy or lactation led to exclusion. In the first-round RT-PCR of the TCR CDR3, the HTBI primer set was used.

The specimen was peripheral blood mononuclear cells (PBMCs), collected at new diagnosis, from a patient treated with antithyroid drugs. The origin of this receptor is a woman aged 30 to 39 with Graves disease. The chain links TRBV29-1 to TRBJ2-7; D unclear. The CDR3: CSAGRGLEQYF. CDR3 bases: TGCAGCGCCGGACGAGGTCTCGAGCAGTACTTC.